This TCR beta chain stems from a study of cytomegalovirus exposure and HLA in healthy donors. Study background: Around 77% of approximately 400 genotyped donors fell in the Caucasian-associated ancestry cluster.

As for the donors, each was a healthy bone marrow donor. Study-wide results and caveats: In the analysis, some V segments, TRBV6-2 and TRBV6-3 included, were excluded as indistinguishable. As was reported, the HLA-A and HLA-B alleles of most subjects were accurately predicted from TCR beta sequences.

Details on this clone: Its antigen is currently unknown.

PCR primers comprised 60 Vbeta and 13 Jbeta primers. Sequencing used immunoSEQ multiplex PCR; TCRdb keeps in-frame clones, though not all of them. The sample includes some 44,000 clones, roughly half of them seen just once. V dropped 0 bases and J dropped 7 bases, with 16 bases sitting between them. Germline CDR1 reads SGHTA; CDR2 reads FQGNSA. The CDR3 length is 16 residues. This chain uses TRBV7-2 with TRBJ1-3; D unresolved. The sample was PBMCs. This receptor was identified in a human donor in good health. CDR3 protein: CASSLALGLSANTIYF. Here the CDR3 DNA reads TGTGCCAGCAGCTTAGCGCTTGGACTCTCGGCTAACACCATATATTTT.